This section outlines one T cell receptor (beta chain) sequence together with its context. This entry belongs to a study of blood T cell repertoires in COVID-19. Study background: Some COVID-19 samples were acute and others convalescent; all came from the United States, Italy and Spain. PBMCs, B-cell-depleted T cells, or T cells provided the cDNA or gDNA that made up the material.

Source study methods: Amplifying reference gene primers gave estimates of nucleated cell counts. TCRdb keeps only in-frame clones here, not all; method: immunoSEQ multiplex PCR. D and trimming were read from the DNA, whereas the V and J calls and clone size are those reported in that table. The sample records about 240,000 clones, 88% being singletons. The CDR3 extends over 15 amino acids. After removal of 2 bases from V and 2 bases from J, the junction contained 2 bases not matched to a gene. Germline V gene data show CDR1 as SGHTA and CDR2 as FQGTGA. The TCR sequence derives from a woman under 40 with acute or convalescent COVID-19. V and J are TRBV7-3 and TRBJ2-1; 8 positions match TRBD1. Sequencing used peripheral blood. The CDR3 spells CASSLQGATYNEQFF. Written as DNA, the CDR3 is TGTGCCAGCAGCTTACAGGGGGCAACCTACAATGAGCAGTTCTTC. The full variable domain, with the rest looked up from reference TRBV7-3 and TRBJ2-1, is GAGVSQTPSNKVTEKGKYVELRCDPISGHTALYWYRQSLGQGPEFLIYFQGTGAADDSGLPNDRFFAVRPEGSVSTLKIQRTERGDSAVYLCASSLQGATYNEQFFGPGTRLTVL.